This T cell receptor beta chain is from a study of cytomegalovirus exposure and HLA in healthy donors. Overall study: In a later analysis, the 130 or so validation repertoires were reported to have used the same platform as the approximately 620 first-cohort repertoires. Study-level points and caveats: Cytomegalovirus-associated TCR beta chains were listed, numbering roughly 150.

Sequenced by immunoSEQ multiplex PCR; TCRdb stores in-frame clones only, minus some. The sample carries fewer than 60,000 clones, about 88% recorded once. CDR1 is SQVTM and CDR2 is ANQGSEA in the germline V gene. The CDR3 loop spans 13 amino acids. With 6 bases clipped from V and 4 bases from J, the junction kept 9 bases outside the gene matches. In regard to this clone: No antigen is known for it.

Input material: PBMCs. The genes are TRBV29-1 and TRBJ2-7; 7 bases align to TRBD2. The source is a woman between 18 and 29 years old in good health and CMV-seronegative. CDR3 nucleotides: TGCAGCGTCGTCCCAGCGGGGTTGTACGAGCAGTACTTC. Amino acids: CSVVPAGLYEQYF.